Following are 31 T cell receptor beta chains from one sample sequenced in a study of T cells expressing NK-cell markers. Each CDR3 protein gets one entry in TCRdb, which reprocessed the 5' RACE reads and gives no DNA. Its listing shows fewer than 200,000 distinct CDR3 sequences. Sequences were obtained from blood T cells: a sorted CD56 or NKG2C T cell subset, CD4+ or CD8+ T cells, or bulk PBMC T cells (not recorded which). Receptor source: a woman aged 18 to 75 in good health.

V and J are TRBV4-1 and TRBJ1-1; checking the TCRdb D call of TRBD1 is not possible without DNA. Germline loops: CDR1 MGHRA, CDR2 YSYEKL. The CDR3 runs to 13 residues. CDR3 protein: CASSRDRGTEAFF.

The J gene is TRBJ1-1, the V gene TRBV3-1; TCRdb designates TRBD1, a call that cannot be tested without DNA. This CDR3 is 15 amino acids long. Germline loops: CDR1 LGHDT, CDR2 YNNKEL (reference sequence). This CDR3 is CASSPWEGQNTEAFF.

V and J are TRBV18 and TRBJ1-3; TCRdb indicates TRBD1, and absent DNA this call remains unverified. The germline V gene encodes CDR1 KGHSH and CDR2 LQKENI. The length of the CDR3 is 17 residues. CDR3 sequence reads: CASSPQPTGPSGNTIYF. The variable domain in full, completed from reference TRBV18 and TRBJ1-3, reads NAGVMQNPRHLVRRRGQEARLRCSPMKGHSHVYWYRQLPEEGLKFMVYLQKENIIDESGMPKERFSAEFPKEGPSILRIQQVVRGDSAAYFCASSPQPTGPSGNTIYFGEGSWLTVV.

The CDR3 spells CASSVTGTSGLNEQFF. The chain joins TRBV7-3 to TRBJ2-1; with no DNA, the TCRdb D assignment of TRBD2 cannot be verified. Germline V gene lookup returns CDR1 SGHTA and CDR2 FQGTGA. CDR3 length equals 16 residues. The full variable domain, completed using reference TRBV7-3 and TRBJ2-1, is GAGVSQTPSNKVTEKGKYVELRCDPISGHTALYWYRQSLGQGPEFLIYFQGTGAADDSGLPNDRFFAVRPEGSVSTLKIQRTERGDSAVYLCASSVTGTSGLNEQFFGPGTRLTVL.

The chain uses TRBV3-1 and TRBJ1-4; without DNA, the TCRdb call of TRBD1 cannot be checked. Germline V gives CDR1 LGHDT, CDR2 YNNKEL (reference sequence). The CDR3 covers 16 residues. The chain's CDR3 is CASSQGSQGGTEKLFF.

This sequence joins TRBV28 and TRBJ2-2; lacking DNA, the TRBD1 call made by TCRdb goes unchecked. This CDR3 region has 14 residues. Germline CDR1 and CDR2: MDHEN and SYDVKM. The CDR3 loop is CATIRTSNTGELFF.

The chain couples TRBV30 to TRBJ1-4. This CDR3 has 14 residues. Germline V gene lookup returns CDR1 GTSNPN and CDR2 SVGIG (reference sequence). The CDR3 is CAFNRYLSEEKLFF.

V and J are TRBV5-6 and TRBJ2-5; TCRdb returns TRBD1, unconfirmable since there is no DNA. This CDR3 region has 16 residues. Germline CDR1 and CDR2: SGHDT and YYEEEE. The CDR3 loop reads CASSPRDSSIASTQYF. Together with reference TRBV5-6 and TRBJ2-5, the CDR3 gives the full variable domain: DAGVTQSPTHLIKTRGQQVTLRCSPKSGHDTVSWYQQALGQGPQFIFQYYEEEERQRGNFPDRFSGHQFPNYSSELNVNALLLGDSALYLCASSPRDSSIASTQYFGPGTRLLVL.

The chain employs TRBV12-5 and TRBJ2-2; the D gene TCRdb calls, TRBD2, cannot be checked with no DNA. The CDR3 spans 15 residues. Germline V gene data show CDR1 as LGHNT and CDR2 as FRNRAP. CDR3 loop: CASGPGLANTGELFF. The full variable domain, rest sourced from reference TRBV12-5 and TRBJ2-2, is DARVTQTPRHKVTEMGQEVTMRCQPILGHNTVFWYRQTMMQGLELLAYFRNRAPLDDSGMPKDRFSAEMPDATLATLKIQPSEPRDSAVYFCASGPGLANTGELFFGEGSRLTVL.

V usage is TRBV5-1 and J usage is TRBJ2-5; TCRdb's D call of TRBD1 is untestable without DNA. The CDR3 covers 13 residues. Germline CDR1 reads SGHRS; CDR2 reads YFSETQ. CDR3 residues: CASSIQGRETQYF.

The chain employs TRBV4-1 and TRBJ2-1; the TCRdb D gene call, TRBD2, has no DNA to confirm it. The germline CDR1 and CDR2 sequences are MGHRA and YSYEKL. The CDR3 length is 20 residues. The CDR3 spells CASSQTGLAGARGYYNEQFF.

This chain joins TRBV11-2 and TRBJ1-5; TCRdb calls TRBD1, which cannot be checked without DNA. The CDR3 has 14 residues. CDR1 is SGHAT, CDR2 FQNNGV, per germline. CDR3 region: CASSPQGSGQPQHF.

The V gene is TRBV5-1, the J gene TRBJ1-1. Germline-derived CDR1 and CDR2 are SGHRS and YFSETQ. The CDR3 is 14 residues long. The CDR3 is CASSWGRRNTEAFF.

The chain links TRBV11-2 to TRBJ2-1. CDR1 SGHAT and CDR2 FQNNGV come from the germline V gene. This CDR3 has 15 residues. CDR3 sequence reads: CASREPGSSYNEQFF. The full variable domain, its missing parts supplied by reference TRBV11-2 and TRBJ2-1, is EAGVAQSPRYKIIEKRQSVAFWCNPISGHATLYWYQQILGQGPKLLIQFQNNGVVDDSQLPKDRFSAERLKGVDSTLKIQPAKLEDSAVYLCASREPGSSYNEQFFGPGTRLTVL.

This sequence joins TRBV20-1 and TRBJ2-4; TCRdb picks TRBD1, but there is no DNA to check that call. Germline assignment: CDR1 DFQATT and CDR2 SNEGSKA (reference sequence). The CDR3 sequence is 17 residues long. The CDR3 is CSASHPIGGLTKNIQYF.

The chain's CDR3 is CASSLSPWDNEQFF. The rearrangement uses TRBV7-2 and TRBJ2-1; the TCRdb call, TRBD2, lacks DNA for checking. Germline V gives CDR1 SGHTA, CDR2 FQGNSA. The CDR3 sequence is 14 residues long.

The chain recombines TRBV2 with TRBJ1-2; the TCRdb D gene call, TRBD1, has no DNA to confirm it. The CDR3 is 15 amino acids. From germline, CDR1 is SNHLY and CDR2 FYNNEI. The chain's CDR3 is CASSQPGQGNYGYTF.

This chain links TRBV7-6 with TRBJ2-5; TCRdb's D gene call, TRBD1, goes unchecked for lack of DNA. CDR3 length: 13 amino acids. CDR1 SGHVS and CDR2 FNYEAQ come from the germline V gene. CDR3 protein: CASSLRRGETQYF.

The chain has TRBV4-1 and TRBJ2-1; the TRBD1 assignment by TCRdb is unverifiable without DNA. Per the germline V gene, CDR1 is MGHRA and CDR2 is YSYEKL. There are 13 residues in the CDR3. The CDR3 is CASSQSIGGEQFF.

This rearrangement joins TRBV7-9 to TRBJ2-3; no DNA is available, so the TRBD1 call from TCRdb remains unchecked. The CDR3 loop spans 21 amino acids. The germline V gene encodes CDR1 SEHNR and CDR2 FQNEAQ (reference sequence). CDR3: CASSLFVGSGTDLLSTDTQYF.

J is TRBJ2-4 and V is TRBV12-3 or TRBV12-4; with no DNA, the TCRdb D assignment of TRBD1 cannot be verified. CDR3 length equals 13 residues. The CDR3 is CASTRGNQNIQYF.

The CDR3 region is CASSVSVSGSSDTQYF. The chain combines TRBV9 with TRBJ2-3; absent DNA, TCRdb's TRBD2 call cannot be checked. Looked up from germline, CDR1 is SGDLS and CDR2 is YYNGEE. The length of the CDR3 is 16 residues.

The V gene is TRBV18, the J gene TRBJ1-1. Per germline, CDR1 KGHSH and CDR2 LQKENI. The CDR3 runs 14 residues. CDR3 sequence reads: CASSPAEVNTEAFF.

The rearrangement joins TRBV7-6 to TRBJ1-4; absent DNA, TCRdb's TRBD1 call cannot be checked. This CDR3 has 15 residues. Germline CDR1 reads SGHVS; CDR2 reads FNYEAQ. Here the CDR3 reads CASSLWGLGDEKLFF.

The CDR3 loop reads CASSLAGSSGGYNEQFF. J is TRBJ2-1 and V is TRBV5-1; TCRdb calls TRBD2, which cannot be checked without DNA. The germline CDR1 and CDR2 sequences are SGHRS and YFSETQ. The CDR3 has 17 residues.

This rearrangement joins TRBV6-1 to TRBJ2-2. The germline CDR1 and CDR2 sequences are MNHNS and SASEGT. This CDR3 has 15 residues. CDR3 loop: CASSEFGQNTGELFF.

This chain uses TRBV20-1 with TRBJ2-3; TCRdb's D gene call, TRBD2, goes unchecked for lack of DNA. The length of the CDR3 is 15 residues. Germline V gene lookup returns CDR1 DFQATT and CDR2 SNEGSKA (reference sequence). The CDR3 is CSAMLGTSGTNTQYF.

The CDR3 sequence is CASETSERYNEQFF. V usage is TRBV2 and J usage is TRBJ2-1; TCRdb picks TRBD2, but there is no DNA to check that call. The CDR3 runs 14 residues. Looked up from germline, CDR1 is SNHLY and CDR2 is FYNNEI.

This CDR3 is CASSVGQGNSPLHF. The chain joins TRBV5-1 to TRBJ1-6; the D gene TCRdb calls, TRBD1, cannot be checked with no DNA. The CDR3 length is 14 residues. Germline V gene data show CDR1 as SGHRS and CDR2 as YFSETQ.

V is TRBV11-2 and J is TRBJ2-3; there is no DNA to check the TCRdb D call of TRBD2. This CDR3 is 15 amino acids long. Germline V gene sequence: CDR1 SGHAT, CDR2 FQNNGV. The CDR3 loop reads CASSPQGGRTDTQYF.

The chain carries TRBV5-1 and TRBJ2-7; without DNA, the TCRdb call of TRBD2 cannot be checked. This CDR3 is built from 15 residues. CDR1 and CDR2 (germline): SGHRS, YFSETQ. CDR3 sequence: CASSLLAGAYYEQYF.